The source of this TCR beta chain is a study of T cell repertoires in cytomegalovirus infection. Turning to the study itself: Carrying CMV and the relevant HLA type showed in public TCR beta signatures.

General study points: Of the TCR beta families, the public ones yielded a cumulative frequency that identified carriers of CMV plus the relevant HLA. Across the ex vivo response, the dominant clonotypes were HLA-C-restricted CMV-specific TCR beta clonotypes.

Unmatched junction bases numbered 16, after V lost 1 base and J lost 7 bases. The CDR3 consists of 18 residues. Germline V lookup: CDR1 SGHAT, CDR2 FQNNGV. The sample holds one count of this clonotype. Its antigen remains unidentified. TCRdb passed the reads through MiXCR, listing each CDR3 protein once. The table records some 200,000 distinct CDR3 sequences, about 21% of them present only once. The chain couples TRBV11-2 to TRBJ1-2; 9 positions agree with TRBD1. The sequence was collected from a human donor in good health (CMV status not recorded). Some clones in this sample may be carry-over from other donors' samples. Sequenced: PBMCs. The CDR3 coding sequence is TGTGCCAGCAGCTTAGTTTCTCAGGACAGGGGTAGTAATTGTGGCTACACCTTC. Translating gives CASSLVSQDRGSNCGYTF.